The T cell receptor beta chain under discussion was sequenced for a study of T cell repertoires in cytomegalovirus infection. MiXCR, applied by TCRdb to the reads, yields one record per CDR3 protein. Of 150,000 to 180,000 distinct CDR3 sequences detected, less than 25% appear once; the ten largest clones hold 9.5% to 12%. Sequences were obtained from PBMCs. The TCR originated in a human donor in good health (CMV status not recorded). Some clones in this sample may be carry-over from other donors' samples.

The CDR3 loop is CASSHSGRAHNEQFF. Written as DNA, the CDR3 is TGCGCCAGCAGTCACAGCGGGAGGGCCCACAATGAGCAGTTCTTC. This rearrangement joins TRBV23-1 to TRBJ2-1; 10 bases are shared with TRBD2. TRBV23-1 is labeled an ORF, and its function is uncertain. Germline trimming cut 3 bases from V and 5 bases from J; bases unmatched to any gene: 4. The CDR3 sequence is 15 residues long.